This is a list of T cell receptor beta chains from one sample in a study of cytomegalovirus exposure and HLA in healthy donors. The assay was immunoSEQ multiplex PCR, and TCRdb's table has in-frame clones only and misses some. This table has about 140,000 clones, 86% appearing once. The sample consisted of PBMCs. The receptors come from a man younger than 35 in good health and CMV-seronegative. CDR3s include the opening cysteine and the closing phenylalanine or tryptophan. Each record gives: clone size, V gene, J gene, D gene, CDR3 DNA, CDR3 protein. D genes are given only for firm matches. Rows give clone size only sometimes, using once, few, many, or a class for an expanded clone.

>.|TRBV27|TRBJ2-7|.
TGTGCCAGCAGCCCCCGCGGGACCGAGCAGTACTTC
CASSPRGTEQYF
>.|TRBV5-6|TRBJ1-4|.
TGTGCCAGCAGCCTCCGGGGGTTGAATGAAAAACTGTTTTTT
CASSLRGLNEKLFF
>.|TRBV18|TRBJ2-1|TRBD2
TGTGCCAGCTCACCACCACTCCAGCGGGAGTGGTACAATGAGCAGTTCTTC
CASSPPLQREWYNEQFF
>.|TRBV29-1|TRBJ1-5|.
TGCAGCGTTGAAGAGGCGGGTGGTCAGCCCCAGCATTTT
CSVEEAGGQPQHF
>.|TRBV27|TRBJ2-5|TRBD2
TGTGCCAGCAGTCTTCAACCGGGACTAGTTGGAGAGACCCAGTACTTC
CASSLQPGLVGETQYF
>.|TRBV7-2|TRBJ2-7|.
TGTGCCAGCAGCCCACAAGGGACTGGATTCTACGAGCAGTACTTC
CASSPQGTGFYEQYF
>.|TRBV5-6|TRBJ1-2|.
TGTGCCAGCAGGTCCGGGAGGCACTATGGCTACACCTTC
CASRSGRHYGYTF
>once|TRBV4-2|TRBJ2-3|TRBD2
TGTGCCAGCAGCCAAGGCCTAGCGGGGGGGCCCACAGATACGCAGTATTTT
CASSQGLAGGPTDTQYF
>.|TRBV7-2|TRBJ2-5|TRBD2
TGTGCCAGCAGCTTCGCGGGAGCAAAGACCCAGTACTTC
CASSFAGAKTQYF
>.|TRBV9|TRBJ1-1|.
TGTGCCAGCAGCGTAGGCCCGGGCACTGAAGCTTTCTTT
CASSVGPGTEAFF
>.|TRBV7-9|TRBJ2-7|TRBD2
TGTGCCAGCAGACTATCCGGGACTAGCGGTCACTATTCCAAGGACGAGCAGTACTTC
CASRLSGTSGHYSKDEQYF
>.|TRBV7-8|TRBJ2-1|.
TGTGCCAGCAGCTTAGATCCGGGACTGGCATATTTTGAGCAGTTCTTC
CASSLDPGLAYFEQFF
>.|TRBV6-1|TRBJ2-7|TRBD1
TGTGCCAGCAGCTTCCGGGACAGGGGTTTCGAGCAGTACTTC
CASSFRDRGFEQYF
>once|TRBV13|TRBJ2-7|.
TGTGCCAGCAGCTCCGCCGCGGGCGAGCAGTACTTC
CASSSAAGEQYF
>.|TRBV15|TRBJ1-5|.
TGTGCCACCAGCAGACCCCAGGTACAGCCCCAGCATTTT
CATSRPQVQPQHF
>.|TRBV9|TRBJ2-7|.
TGTGCCAGCAGCGTAACCGGGGAGACCTACGAGCAGTACTTC
CASSVTGETYEQYF
>.|TRBV30|TRBJ2-7|TRBD1
TGTGCCTGGAGTCGGGACAGGGCCCACGAGCAGTACTTC
CAWSRDRAHEQYF
>once|TRBV2|TRBJ1-2|TRBD1
TGTGCTAGAAAGGGGGCACAAGGCTACACCTTC
CARKGAQGYTF
>once|TRBV6-1|TRBJ2-7|TRBD1
TGTGCCAGCAGTGGACGCCCCGGGACAGGGAACTACGAGCAGTACTTC
CASSGRPGTGNYEQYF
>.|TRBV27|TRBJ2-7|.
TGTGCCAGCAGTTCTGGGCCCGGAGGGTACGAGCAGTACTTC
CASSSGPGGYEQYF
>.|TRBV27|TRBJ1-1|.
TGTGCCAGCAGTTTCGACGGGGGGAACACTGAAGCTTTCTTT
CASSFDGGNTEAFF
>.|TRBV5-1|TRBJ1-2|.
TGCGCCAGCAGCTTGCTCGGAGGCGGGGCCCAGGGAGGCTACACCTTC
CASSLLGGGAQGGYTF
>.|TRBV7-2|TRBJ2-2|TRBD2
TGTGCCAGCAGCTTAGTTGCGGGAGGGGGGACCGGGGAGCTGTTTTTT
CASSLVAGGGTGELFF
>.|TRBV27|TRBJ1-6|.
TGTGCCAGCAGTTTATTCTCCAGGGGCCCTTTTGAATCACCCCTCCACTTT
CASSLFSRGPFESPLHF
>few|TRBV6-5|TRBJ2-7|TRBD1
TGTGCCAGCAGCGCCAACCGGGACAGGGCAGTTAACTTC
CASSANRDRAVNF
>once|TRBV7-2|TRBJ1-3|TRBD1
TGTGCCAGCAGCTTAACACCGGGACAGCACCCTGGAAACACCATATATTTT
CASSLTPGQHPGNTIYF
>.|TRBV11-2|TRBJ2-5|.
TGTGCCAGCAGCTTAGAGTTTCAGAACCAAGAGACCCAGTACTTC
CASSLEFQNQETQYF
>.|TRBV19|TRBJ1-5|.
TGTGCCAGTAGTAACTTTGGCAAGGGGTCGGGTAGCAATCAGCCCCAGCATTTT
CASSNFGKGSGSNQPQHF
>.|TRBV7-2|TRBJ2-1|.
TGTGCCAGCGGCCGCCCGAGCGCTAGCTCCTACAATGAGCAGTTCTTC
CASGRPSASSYNEQFF
>many|TRBV6-4|TRBJ2-2|TRBD1
TGTGCCAGCAGTGAGGGGACAGGGGGCACCGGGGAGCTGTTTTTT
CASSEGTGGTGELFF
>.|TRBV6-1|TRBJ2-7|TRBD1
TGTGCCAGCAGGGCCGGGACAGGGGTCTCCTACGAGCAGTACTTC
CASRAGTGVSYEQYF
>.|TRBV18|TRBJ2-5|TRBD1
TGTGCCAGCTCACCGTTTCCCGGGACAGGGGAACAGACCCAGTACTTC
CASSPFPGTGEQTQYF
>.|TRBV6-5|TRBJ2-7|.
TGTGCCAGCAGAGCGGACAGTTACGAGCAGTACTTC
CASRADSYEQYF
>.|TRBV4-3|TRBJ1-4|.
TGCGCCAGCAGCCAAGTAGGCGGTCCAACTAATGAAAAACTGTTTTTT
CASSQVGGPTNEKLFF
>.|TRBV7-2|TRBJ1-1|.
TGTGCCAGCAGCGTCGGGGGAGGGGCTGAAGCTTTCTTT
CASSVGGGAEAFF
>once|TRBV6-5|TRBJ1-3|.
TGTGCCAGCGGCAGGGGTGGAGCTGGAAACACCATATATTTT
CASGRGGAGNTIYF
>.|TRBV19|TRBJ2-7|.
TGTGCCAGTAGTATAGGCAGGGGTCCCTACGAGCAGTACTTC
CASSIGRGPYEQYF
>.|TRBV6-1|TRBJ2-5|.
TGTGCCAGCACAAGTGCATTCGCCGAGGCAGAGACCCAGTACTTC
CASTSAFAEAETQYF
>.|TRBV5-6|TRBJ2-3|TRBD2
TGTGCCAGCAGCTTTGTTCGGGAGGGCACAGATACGCAGTATTTT
CASSFVREGTDTQYF
>.|TRBV7-9|TRBJ2-1|.
TGTGCCAGCAGCCTTCCCCCCTACAATGAGCAGTTCTTC
CASSLPPYNEQFF
>.|TRBV9|TRBJ1-5|.
TGTGCCAGCAGCGTAGAAGGGGAATCTCAGCCCCAGCATTTT
CASSVEGESQPQHF
>.|TRBV5-1|TRBJ1-1|.
TGCGCCAGCAGCTTGCTAGGTACTATGAACACTGAAGCTTTCTTT
CASSLLGTMNTEAFF
>once|TRBV13|TRBJ2-3|TRBD1
TGTGCCAGCAGCTCCCTCCGGGACAGGACCACAGATACGCAGTATTTT
CASSSLRDRTTDTQYF